This TCR beta chain stems from a study of blood T cell repertoires in COVID-19. Study information: Nucleic acid was either cDNA or gDNA, and it came from T cells, B-cell-depleted T cells, or PBMCs.

The CDR3 runs 13 residues. Germline CDR1 SNHLY, CDR2 FYNNEI. The junction had 1 base not matched to a gene; V was cut back by 8 bases and J by 3 bases. Original data processing: Cell counts per sample came from amplifying reference gene primers. This table comes from immunoSEQ multiplex PCR, and its TCRdb copy is limited to in-frame clones, with some not included. Clone size and the V and J calls come from that table; the DNA yielded D and trimming. The sample consists of 75,000 to 100,000 clones, approximately 87% of them appearing once. The specimen sequenced was peripheral blood. The chain has TRBV2 and TRBJ2-3, with 11 nucleotides matching TRBD1. The clonotype originates from a human donor in a cohort sampled during active COVID-19. Here the CDR3 reads CASGTGGTDTQYF. The CDR3 nucleotides read TGTGCCAGCGGGACAGGGGGGACAGATACGCAGTATTTT.